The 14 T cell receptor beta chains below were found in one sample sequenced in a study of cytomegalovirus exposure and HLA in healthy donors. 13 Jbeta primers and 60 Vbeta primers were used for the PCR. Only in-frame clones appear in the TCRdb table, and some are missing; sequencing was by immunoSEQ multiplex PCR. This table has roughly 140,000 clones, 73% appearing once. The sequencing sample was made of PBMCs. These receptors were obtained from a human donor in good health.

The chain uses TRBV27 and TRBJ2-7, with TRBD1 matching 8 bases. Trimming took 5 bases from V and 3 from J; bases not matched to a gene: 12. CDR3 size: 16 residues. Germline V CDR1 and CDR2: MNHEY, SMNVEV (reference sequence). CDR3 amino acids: CASSLGLGQENYEQYF. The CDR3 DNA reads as TGTGCCAGCAGTCTCGGTCTGGGACAGGAAAACTACGAGCAGTACTTC.

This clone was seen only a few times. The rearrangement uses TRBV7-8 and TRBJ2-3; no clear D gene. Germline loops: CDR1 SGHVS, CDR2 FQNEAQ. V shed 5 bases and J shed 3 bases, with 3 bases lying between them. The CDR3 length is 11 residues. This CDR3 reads CASSRTDTQYF. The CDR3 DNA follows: TGTGCCAGCAGCCGTACAGATACGCAGTATTTT.

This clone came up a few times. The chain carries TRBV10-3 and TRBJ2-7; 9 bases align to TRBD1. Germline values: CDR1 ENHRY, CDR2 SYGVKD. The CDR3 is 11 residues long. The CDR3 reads CAGTGMYEQYF. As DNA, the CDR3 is TGTGCGGGGACAGGGATGTACGAGCAGTACTTC.

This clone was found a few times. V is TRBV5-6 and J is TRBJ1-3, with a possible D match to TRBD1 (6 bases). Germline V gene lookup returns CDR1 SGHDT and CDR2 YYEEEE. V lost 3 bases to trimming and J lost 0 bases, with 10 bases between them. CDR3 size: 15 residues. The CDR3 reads CASSYGQSSGNTIYF. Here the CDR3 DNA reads TGTGCCAGCAGCTACGGACAGAGCTCTGGAAACACCATATATTTT.

DNA for the CDR3: TGTGCCAGCAACCCTCTTGGGGGCAACTATGGCTACACCTTC. It is translated as CASNPLGGNYGYTF. The chain is built from TRBV27 and TRBJ1-2, with a tentative D call TRBD1 (6 bases). The CDR3 loop spans 14 amino acids. From germline, CDR1 is MNHEY and CDR2 SMNVEV (reference sequence). V was cut by 7 bases and J by 2 bases, with 14 bases left in between.

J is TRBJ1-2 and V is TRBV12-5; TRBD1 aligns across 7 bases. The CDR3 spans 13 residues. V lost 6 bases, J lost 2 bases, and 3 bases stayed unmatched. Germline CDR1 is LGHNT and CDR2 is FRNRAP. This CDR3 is CASGLDRNYGYTF. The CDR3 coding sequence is TGTGCTAGTGGCCTGGACAGGAACTATGGCTACACCTTC.

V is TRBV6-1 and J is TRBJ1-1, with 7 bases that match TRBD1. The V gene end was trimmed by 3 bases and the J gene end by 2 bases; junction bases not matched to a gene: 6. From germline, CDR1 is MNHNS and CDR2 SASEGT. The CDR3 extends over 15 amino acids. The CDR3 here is CASSDPGQVNTEAFF. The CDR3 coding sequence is TGTGCCAGCAGTGATCCCGGACAGGTCAACACTGAAGCTTTCTTT.

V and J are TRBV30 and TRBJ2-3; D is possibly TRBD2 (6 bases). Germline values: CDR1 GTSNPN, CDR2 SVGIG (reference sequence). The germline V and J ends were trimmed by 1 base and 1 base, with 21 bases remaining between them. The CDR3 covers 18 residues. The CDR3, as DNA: TGTGCCTGGAGTGGCGGTTTGGCGGGATTTAGACGCACAGATACGCAGTATTTT. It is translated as CAWSGGLAGFRRTDTQYF.

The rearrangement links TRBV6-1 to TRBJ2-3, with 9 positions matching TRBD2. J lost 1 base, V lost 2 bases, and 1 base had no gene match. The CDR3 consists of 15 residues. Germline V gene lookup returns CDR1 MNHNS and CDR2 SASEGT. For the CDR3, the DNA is TGTGCCAGCAGTGAAATAGCGGGGGGCACAGATACGCAGTATTTT. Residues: CASSEIAGGTDTQYF.

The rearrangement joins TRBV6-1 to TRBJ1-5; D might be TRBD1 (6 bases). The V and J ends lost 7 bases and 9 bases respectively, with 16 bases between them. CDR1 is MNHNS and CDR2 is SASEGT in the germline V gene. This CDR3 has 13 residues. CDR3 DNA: TGTGCCAGCACTACGGGGGGCCCAGGGCCCCAGCATTTT. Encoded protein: CASTTGGPGPQHF.

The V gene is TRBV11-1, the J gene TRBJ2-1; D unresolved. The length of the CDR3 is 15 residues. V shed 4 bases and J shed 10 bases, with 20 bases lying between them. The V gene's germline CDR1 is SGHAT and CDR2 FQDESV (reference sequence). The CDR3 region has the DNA TGTGCCAGCAGCTCGAGTGGTCTAGTGAGCGACGAGCAGTTCTTC. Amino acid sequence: CASSSSGLVSDEQFF.

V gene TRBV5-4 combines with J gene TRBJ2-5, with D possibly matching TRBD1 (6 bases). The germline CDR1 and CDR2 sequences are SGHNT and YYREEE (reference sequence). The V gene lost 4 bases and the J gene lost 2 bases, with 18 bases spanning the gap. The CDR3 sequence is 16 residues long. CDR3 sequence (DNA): TGTGCCAGCAGCCCCAGGGGACGGCGACTTCAAGAGACCCAGTACTTC. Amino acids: CASSPRGRRLQETQYF.

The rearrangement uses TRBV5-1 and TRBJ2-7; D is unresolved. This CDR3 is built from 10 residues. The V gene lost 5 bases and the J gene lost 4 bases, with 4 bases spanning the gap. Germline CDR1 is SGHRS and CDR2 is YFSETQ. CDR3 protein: CASRSYEQYF. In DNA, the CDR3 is TGCGCCAGCAGGAGTTACGAGCAGTACTTC.

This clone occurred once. The CDR3 DNA is TGCGCCAGCAGCGGGCGGGAGGGCCGGGGAGATACGCAGTATTTT. Protein: CASSGREGRGDTQYF. V gene TRBV5-1 combines with J gene TRBJ2-3, with 9 bases aligning to TRBD2. The CDR3 covers 15 residues. The germline CDR1 and CDR2 sequences are SGHRS and YFSETQ. The trim removed 4 bases at V and 5 bases at J, leaving 8 bases unmatched.